This T cell receptor (beta chain) was captured by sequencing in a study of identical twins. With V trimmed by 5 bases and J by 7 bases, 8 bases remained unmatched. Germline V lookup: CDR1 SGHDT, CDR2 YYEEEE. This CDR3 has 14 amino acids. There were only healthy Caucasians among the donors. cDNA molecules carried unique molecular identifiers, and template switching added a universal primer site. TCRdb reprocessed the 5' RACE reads via MiXCR and lists one record per CDR3 protein. The sample lists a few hundred thousand distinct CDR3 sequences, 9.6% occurring once. The sample was also reused in another study, on yellow fever vaccine responses in identical twins.

V gene TRBV5-6 combines with J gene TRBJ2-5, with 10 bases aligning to TRBD2. The sequence derives from a woman between 18 and 29 years old in good health. Sequencing used PBMCs. This CDR3 reads CASRLAGSFLTQYF. The CDR3 nucleotides read TGTGCCAGCAGACTAGCGGGGTCATTTCTGACCCAGTACTTC.